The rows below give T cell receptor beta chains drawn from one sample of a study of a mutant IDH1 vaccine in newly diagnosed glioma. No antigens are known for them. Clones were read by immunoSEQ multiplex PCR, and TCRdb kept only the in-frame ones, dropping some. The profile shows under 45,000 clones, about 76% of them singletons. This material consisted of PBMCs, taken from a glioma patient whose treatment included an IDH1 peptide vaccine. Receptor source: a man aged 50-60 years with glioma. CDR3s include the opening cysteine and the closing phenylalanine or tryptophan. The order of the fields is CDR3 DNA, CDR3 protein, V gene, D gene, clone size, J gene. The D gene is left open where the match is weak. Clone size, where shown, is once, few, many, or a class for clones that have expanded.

CDR3 DNA: TGTGCCAGCAGCTCGACGCAGGGGGCCGGGGAGCTGTTTTTT
CDR3 protein: CASSSTQGAGELFF
V gene: TRBV13
D gene: TRBD1
clone size: .
J gene: TRBJ2-2

CDR3 DNA: TGTGCCAGCAGCCCTAAAGGGAGGACGAACACTGAAGCTTTCTTT
CDR3 protein: CASSPKGRTNTEAFF
V gene: TRBV7-6
D gene: .
clone size: .
J gene: TRBJ1-1

CDR3 DNA: TGTGCCAGCAGGGGACAGGACCTGTTCTACACCTTC
CDR3 protein: CASRGQDLFYTF
V gene: TRBV9
D gene: TRBD1
clone size: .
J gene: TRBJ1-2

CDR3 DNA: TGTGCCAGCAGCCCTGGACATAACTATGGCTACACCTTC
CDR3 protein: CASSPGHNYGYTF
V gene: TRBV13
D gene: .
clone size: .
J gene: TRBJ1-2

CDR3 DNA: TGTGCCAGCAGTTTGGACAAGAACTATGGCTACACCTTC
CDR3 protein: CASSLDKNYGYTF
V gene: TRBV5-4
D gene: .
clone size: .
J gene: TRBJ1-2

CDR3 DNA: TGCGCCAGCAGCTTGAGCGGCAGCACAGATACGCAGTATTTT
CDR3 protein: CASSLSGSTDTQYF
V gene: TRBV5-1
D gene: .
clone size: .
J gene: TRBJ2-3

CDR3 DNA: TGTGCCAGCAGTTACCGGGACCGCCCCGGGACCCAGTACTTC
CDR3 protein: CASSYRDRPGTQYF
V gene: TRBV6-5
D gene: .
clone size: .
J gene: TRBJ2-5

CDR3 DNA: TGTGCCTGGAGTAGAGGGTTTAATGAAAAACTGTTTTTT
CDR3 protein: CAWSRGFNEKLFF
V gene: TRBV30
D gene: .
clone size: .
J gene: TRBJ1-4

CDR3 DNA: TGCGCCAGCGGGTCTCACGGAGACTATGGCTACACCTTC
CDR3 protein: CASGSHGDYGYTF
V gene: TRBV5-1
D gene: .
clone size: .
J gene: TRBJ1-2

CDR3 DNA: TGCAGCGGGGGGGACAGGGGGAACTACAATGAGCAGTTCTTC
CDR3 protein: CSGGDRGNYNEQFF
V gene: TRBV29-1
D gene: TRBD1
clone size: .
J gene: TRBJ2-1

CDR3 DNA: TGTGCCAGCAGCTTCGACCCCTACAATGAGCAGTTCTTC
CDR3 protein: CASSFDPYNEQFF
V gene: TRBV14
D gene: .
clone size: .
J gene: TRBJ2-1

CDR3 DNA: TGTGCCAGCAGCTTAGGACAGGGTAACACCGGGGAGCTGTTTTTT
CDR3 protein: CASSLGQGNTGELFF
V gene: TRBV7-9
D gene: TRBD1
clone size: medium-sized
J gene: TRBJ2-2

CDR3 DNA: TGTGCCAGCAGCTTAGCAGGGAGAGCAAACGAGCAGTACTTC
CDR3 protein: CASSLAGRANEQYF
V gene: TRBV7-3
D gene: .
clone size: once
J gene: TRBJ2-7

CDR3 DNA: TGTGCCAGCAGCTTCCAGGTCGAGAGGGGCCCTGGAAACACCATATATTTT
CDR3 protein: CASSFQVERGPGNTIYF
V gene: TRBV7-2
D gene: .
clone size: .
J gene: TRBJ1-3

CDR3 DNA: TGTGCCAGCAGTGCCCACGGGGGGGATCAGCCCCAGCATTTT
CDR3 protein: CASSAHGGDQPQHF
V gene: TRBV6-1
D gene: .
clone size: few
J gene: TRBJ1-5

CDR3 DNA: TGTGCCAGCAGCACGGACAGGAACACTGAAGCTTTCTTT
CDR3 protein: CASSTDRNTEAFF
V gene: TRBV7-3
D gene: .
clone size: .
J gene: TRBJ1-1

CDR3 DNA: TGTGCCAGCAGCCCCAAGGGAAGGGGGGGTTCTAACTATGGCTACACCTTC
CDR3 protein: CASSPKGRGGSNYGYTF
V gene: TRBV11-2
D gene: .
clone size: .
J gene: TRBJ1-2

CDR3 DNA: TGTGCCAGCAGTCTGGGAGGGGCAGGGGGCGATGGTGGCTACACCTTC
CDR3 protein: CASSLGGAGGDGGYTF
V gene: TRBV28
D gene: TRBD1
clone size: .
J gene: TRBJ1-2

CDR3 DNA: TGCGCCAGCAGCCAAGAGGGATCGGTGTTGGGGCAGTATTTT
CDR3 protein: CASSQEGSVLGQYF
V gene: TRBV4-1
D gene: .
clone size: .
J gene: TRBJ2-3

CDR3 DNA: TGTGCCAGCAGTGTCGGTTATAACGAGCAGTACTTC
CDR3 protein: CASSVGYNEQYF
V gene: TRBV25-1
D gene: .
clone size: .
J gene: TRBJ2-7

CDR3 DNA: TGTGCCAGTAGTATGGGTAGGAGCTTTGAAGCTTTCTTT
CDR3 protein: CASSMGRSFEAFF
V gene: TRBV19
D gene: .
clone size: .
J gene: TRBJ1-1

CDR3 DNA: TGCAGCGTTGAAGGTACCGGGAGGGGGGATCAAGATGAGCAGTTCTTC
CDR3 protein: CSVEGTGRGDQDEQFF
V gene: TRBV29-1
D gene: TRBD2
clone size: .
J gene: TRBJ2-1

CDR3 DNA: TGTGCCAGCAGCTTAGGGACAGGGACCCAGCCCCAGCATTTT
CDR3 protein: CASSLGTGTQPQHF
V gene: TRBV11-2
D gene: TRBD1
clone size: .
J gene: TRBJ1-5

CDR3 DNA: TGTGCCAGCTCACGGGGGAGCGGAGAGACCCAGTACTTC
CDR3 protein: CASSRGSGETQYF
V gene: TRBV18
D gene: .
clone size: .
J gene: TRBJ2-5

CDR3 DNA: TGTGCCATCAGTGGAGGGGGAGTGGGGACCTTC
CDR3 protein: CAISGGGVGTF
V gene: TRBV10-3
D gene: .
clone size: once
J gene: TRBJ1-2